These 19 T cell receptor beta chains were all obtained from the same sample, sequenced in a study of shared clonotypes between healthy human individuals. Generated by immunoSEQ multiplex PCR, the TCRdb table keeps only in-frame clones and is missing some. The sample lists fewer than 850,000 clones, roughly 87% occurring once. The sequencing input was memory CD8+ T cells from PBMCs. As for subset: CD45RO+ cells pooled with CCR7-negative TemRA cells. The receptors here all came from a man younger than 30 in good health. Some clones in this sample may be carry-over from other donors' samples.

Comment on this clone: Other DNA sequences in the sample encode the same CDR3. The chain has TRBV19 and TRBJ1-5; the D is unclear. This CDR3 comprises 13 residues. CDR1 and CDR2 from the germline V gene are LNHDA and SQIVND (reference sequence). The V and J ends lost 3 bases and 0 bases respectively, with 3 bases between them. This CDR3 reads CASSMGSNQPQHF. CDR3 nucleotides: TGTGCCAGTAGTATGGGTAGCAATCAGCCCCAGCATTTT. Full variable domain (remainder filled in from reference TRBV19 and TRBJ1-5): DGGITQSPKYLFRKEGQNVTLSCEQNLNHDAMYWYRQDPGQGLRLIYYSQIVNDFQKGDIAEGYSVSREKKESFPLTVTSAQKNPTAFYLCASSMGSNQPQHFGDGTRLSIL.

V usage is TRBV28 and J usage is TRBJ2-1; a weak D match, TRBD2 (6 bases). V was shortened by 3 bases and J by 10 bases, with 19 bases between the two germline ends. The CDR3 covers 15 residues. Germline V CDR1 and CDR2: MDHEN, SYDVKM. The CDR3, as DNA: TGTGCCAGCAGTTTCCGGGACTTTTCTACAATGGAGCAGTTCTTC. Translation: CASSFRDFSTMEQFF.

The rearrangement uses TRBV28 and TRBJ1-1, with a weak D call TRBD1 (6 bases). The CDR3 contains 12 residues. Per the germline V gene, CDR1 is MDHEN and CDR2 is SYDVKM. The ends were cut back, 8 bases at V and 5 bases at J, with 12 bases in the middle. The CDR3 reads CASFAQGTEAFF. The CDR3 DNA is TGTGCCAGCTTCGCACAGGGTACTGAAGCTTTCTTT.

A note on this clone: Other DNA variants within this sample encode the same CDR3. The V call is TRBV7-9, the J call TRBJ1-2, with TRBD1 matching 7 bases. Germline V gene lookup returns CDR1 SEHNR and CDR2 FQNEAQ (reference sequence). Trimming at V came to 2 bases and at J to 4 bases, leaving 4 bases not matched to a gene. The CDR3 has 14 residues. The CDR3 loop is CASSLTGTAYGYTF. CDR3 sequence (DNA): TGTGCCAGCAGCTTAACCGGGACAGCCTATGGCTACACCTTC.

The rearrangement links TRBV13 to TRBJ1-5; TRBD1 agrees at 7 bases. The germline CDR1 and CDR2 sequences are PRHDT and FYEKMQ (reference sequence). The CDR3 covers 14 residues. J was trimmed by 5 bases and V by 5 bases; bases with no gene match: 6. Written as DNA, the CDR3 is TGTGCCAGCAGCGTCGGGACAGAGGATCAGCCCCAGCATTTT. Its translation: CASSVGTEDQPQHF.

A remark on this clone: Other DNA sequences of this sample code for an identical CDR3. This chain links TRBV27 with TRBJ2-1; no clear D gene. The CDR3 is 11 amino acids. CDR1 is MNHEY, CDR2 SMNVEV, per germline (reference sequence). Deletions cut 3 bases from V and 7 bases from J, with 4 bases between. The CDR3 DNA reads as TGTGCCAGCAGTTTTTTTAATGAGCAGTTCTTC. Translation: CASSFFNEQFF.

This chain uses TRBV30 with TRBJ2-2; tentative D call: TRBD2 (6 bases). Germline CDR1 is GTSNPN and CDR2 is SVGIG (reference sequence). The CDR3 sequence is 13 residues long. Trimming took 5 bases from V and 5 from J, leaving 12 bases between them. CDR3 DNA: TGTGCCTGGTCGGATCGGGGGACCGGGGAGCTGTTTTTT. Its translation: CAWSDRGTGELFF.

The rearrangement links TRBV4-1 to TRBJ1-1; D is unclear. Germline V CDR1 and CDR2: MGHRA, YSYEKL. V was trimmed by 6 bases and J by 0 bases, leaving 11 bases between them. The CDR3 is 14 residues long. Written as DNA, the CDR3 is TGCGCCAGCAGGCCTACCCCAGTGAACACTGAAGCTTTCTTT. Translated: CASRPTPVNTEAFF.

The chain combines TRBV27 with TRBJ1-5; D gene ambiguous. Trimming took off 6 bases at V and 7 bases at J, with 13 bases between the two ends. In germline, CDR1 is MNHEY, CDR2 SMNVEV (reference sequence). There are 13 residues in the CDR3. The CDR3 loop reads CASSPRVGQPQHF. The DNA of the CDR3 is TGTGCCAGCAGCCCTCGAGTCGGCCAGCCCCAGCATTTT.

V is TRBV10-3 and J is TRBJ1-1; a weak D match, TRBD1 (5 bases). Germline V gives CDR1 ENHRY, CDR2 SYGVKD. Trimming took 4 bases from V and 3 from J, leaving 12 bases between them. The CDR3 contains 14 residues. This CDR3 reads CAISVRGWYTEAFF. For the CDR3, the DNA is TGTGCCATCAGTGTTCGGGGGTGGTACACTGAAGCTTTCTTT.

This clone was observed a few times. The chain carries TRBV7-9 and TRBJ1-2; D is undetermined. This CDR3 comprises 15 residues. Germline-derived CDR1 and CDR2 are SEHNR and FQNEAQ (reference sequence). V lost 5 bases and J lost 6, with 19 bases in between. CDR3 amino acids: CASSLPSLTGDGYTF. The CDR3 DNA reads as TGTGCCAGCAGCCTCCCCAGCCTTACCGGGGATGGCTACACCTTC.

The V call is TRBV30, the J call TRBJ2-7; D is unresolved. Germline V gene sequence: CDR1 GTSNPN, CDR2 SVGIG (reference sequence). CDR3 length: 14 residues. Trimming stripped 5 bases from V and 0 bases from J, with 14 bases between. CDR3 bases: TGTGCCTGGCAGAACGGGTGGACCTCCTACGAGCAGTACTTC. Its translation: CAWQNGWTSYEQYF.

The chain recombines TRBV27 with TRBJ2-3, with no clear D. Germline CDR1 MNHEY, CDR2 SMNVEV (reference sequence). The CDR3 extends over 15 amino acids. V lost 4 bases and J 2 bases, leaving 13 bases between the germline ends. The chain's CDR3 is CASSSWTVITDTQYF. CDR3 bases: TGTGCCAGCAGTTCCTGGACGGTTATCACAGATACGCAGTATTTT.

As to this clone: The same CDR3 can be traced to other DNA sequences in this sample. The rearrangement links TRBV5-1 to TRBJ1-5, with D unresolved. Trimming stripped 0 bases from V and 3 bases from J, with 4 bases between. There are 13 residues in the CDR3. Germline CDR1 reads SGHRS; CDR2 reads YFSETQ. CDR3 residues: CASSLAPNQPQHF. The CDR3 bases are TGCGCCAGCAGCTTGGCCCCCAATCAGCCCCAGCATTTT.

V gene TRBV29-1 combines with J gene TRBJ1-2; D perhaps matches TRBD1 (5 bases). From germline, CDR1 is SQVTM and CDR2 ANQGSEA. This CDR3 contains 12 residues. Deletions cut 3 bases from V and 8 bases from J, with 13 bases between. The CDR3: CSVDLGVWGYTF. In DNA, the CDR3 is TGCAGCGTTGATCTAGGGGTCTGGGGCTACACCTTC.

This CDR3 reads CASSHGLASYNEQFF. The CDR3, as DNA: TGTGCCAGCAGCCATGGCCTAGCTTCCTACAATGAGCAGTTCTTC. The chain employs TRBV7-3 and TRBJ2-1; maybe TRBD2 (5 bases). The V and J ends lost 5 bases and 1 base respectively, with 12 bases between them. The germline V gene encodes CDR1 SGHTA and CDR2 FQGTGA. The CDR3 loop spans 15 amino acids.

The rearrangement joins TRBV5-1 to TRBJ2-7, with D perhaps matching TRBD1 (6 bases). The CDR3 totals 14 residues. V was trimmed by 0 bases and J by 3 bases, leaving 10 bases between them. In germline, CDR1 is SGHRS, CDR2 YFSETQ. CDR3 in DNA: TGCGCCAGCAGCTTGGCCGGGACACTCTACGAGCAGTACTTC. It yields the protein CASSLAGTLYEQYF.

This clone was seen just once. The chain uses TRBV5-5 and TRBJ1-5, with a possible D match to TRBD1 (5 bases). Trimming cost V 4 bases and J 6 bases, with 11 bases left between them. Germline CDR1 reads SGHKS; CDR2 reads YYEKEE (reference sequence). The CDR3 sequence is 13 residues long. The CDR3 DNA reads as TGTGCCAGCAGCCAGGGAGGCGCTCAGCCCCAGCATTTT. It codes for CASSQGGAQPQHF.

The chain carries TRBV5-4 and TRBJ2-1; D remains unclear. Germline CDR1 reads SGHNT; CDR2 reads YYREEE (reference sequence). Trimming removed 4 bases from V and 7 bases from J, with 12 bases in between. The CDR3 extends over 13 amino acids. The CDR3 sequence: CASSGEWVNEQFF. CDR3 nucleotides: TGTGCCAGCAGCGGTGAATGGGTTAATGAGCAGTTCTTC.